This TCR beta chain comes out of a study of T-cell memory formation after mild COVID-19. Barcoded TCR alpha and TCR beta cDNA libraries with UMIs came from 5'RACE using constant-segment primers. TCRdb called the 5' RACE reads again in MiXCR, with one record for every CDR3 protein. The sample has about 350,000 distinct CDR3 sequences; roughly an eighth are singletons. This clonotype was seen at least ten times. What it binds is not known. The CDR3 covers 14 residues. The V and J ends lost 1 base and 4 bases, in that order; junction bases with no gene match: 1. CDR1 and CDR2 from the germline V gene are SGHTA and FQGNSA. Study-level results: Pre-infection memory harbored some responding clones, suggesting cross-reactive memory joined. Chiefly within CM and EM were the contracting CD4+ clones; CD8+ ones were within EMRA. Clones that got smaller from day 15 to 85 had even CD4/CD8, while clones growing later tipped toward CD4+.

This sequence was found in a man between 18 and 35 years old who had mild COVID-19 (a few samples of this study predate the infection). Cell type and time point are not known. Sequences were obtained from PBMCs or a T cell subset sorted from them (not recorded which). The V and J genes are TRBV7-2 and TRBJ2-1, with TRBD2 matching 7 bases. In DNA, the CDR3 is TGTGCCAGCAGCTTAGGTAGCGGGTACAATGAGCAGTTCTTC. Its protein product is CASSLGSGYNEQFF.